Following are 17 T cell receptor beta chains from one sample sequenced in a study of early T cells in non-severe SARS-CoV-2 infection. TCRdb used MiXCR to reprocess the 5' RACE reads, holding one entry per CDR3 protein. Altogether some 30,000 distinct CDR3 sequences are present, 3% to 5% being singletons, with the ten largest covering roughly 8%. The source material was whole blood. The receptors derive from an adult who was a healthcare worker with PCR-confirmed SARS-CoV-2 infection or an uninfected control (not recorded which).

Many counts were recorded for this clonotype. The chain uses TRBV7-2 and TRBJ2-7, with 8 bases lining up with TRBD1. The CDR3 is 14 residues long. Germline V gene lookup returns CDR1 SGHTA and CDR2 FQGNSA. V gave up 4 bases and J gave up 3 bases; unmatched junction bases: 5. CDR3 sequence: CASSSDRGVYEQYF. DNA for the CDR3: TGTGCCAGCAGCTCAGACAGGGGCGTCTACGAGCAGTACTTC.

Many counts were recorded for this clonotype. J is TRBJ2-1 and V is TRBV21-1; TRBD1 reflects the table's D call only, with no check against the DNA. TRBV21-1 corresponds to a pseudogene. This CDR3 is built from 12 residues. The CDR3 nucleotides read TGTGCCAGCAGCCTCCGACAGAGAGCTAGGGTCTTC. It encodes CASSLRQRARVF.

There are many counts of this clonotype. CDR3 nucleotide sequence: TGTGCCAGCAGCCCCGTCGGCGGCGGCTACGAGCAGTACTTC. It is translated as CASSPVGGGYEQYF. This chain uses TRBV28 with TRBJ2-7; D call uncertain. Germline V gene data show CDR1 as MDHEN and CDR2 as SYDVKM. Trimming removed 6 bases from V and 3 bases from J, with 15 bases in between. The CDR3 contains 14 residues.

This clonotype was picked up many times. The J gene is TRBJ2-7, the V gene TRBV4-1, with 12 bases matching TRBD2. Trimming took 0 bases from V and 3 from J; bases not matched to a gene: 6. This CDR3 comprises 17 residues. Germline V gene data show CDR1 as MGHRA and CDR2 as YSYEKL. The CDR3 reads CASSQERLAGASYEQYF. The CDR3 nucleotides are TGCGCCAGCAGCCAAGAACGACTAGCGGGGGCGAGCTACGAGCAGTACTTC.

As for this clonotype: A clone one base away is much larger, so this may be a read error. The chain couples TRBV20-1 to TRBJ1-2; the D gene is possibly TRBD1 (6 bases). This CDR3 contains 13 residues. Germline V gene lookup returns CDR1 DFQATT and CDR2 SNEGSKA (reference sequence). The CDR3, as DNA: TGCAGTGCTAGAACTACAGGGAGCTATGGCTGCACCTTC. Protein: CSARTTGSYGCTF.

The chain uses TRBV13 and TRBJ1-2; TRBD1 agrees at 9 bases. CDR1 is PRHDT, CDR2 FYEKMQ, per germline (reference sequence). The CDR3 consists of 17 residues. V lost 2 bases, J lost 0 bases, and 7 bases stayed unmatched. The CDR3 nucleotides are TGTGCCAGCAGCTTACCCCCGGGACAGGGCGCTAACTATGGCTACACCTTC. Its translation: CASSLPPGQGANYGYTF. Complete variable domain (other parts from reference TRBV13 and TRBJ1-2): AAGVIQSPRHLIKEKRETATLKCYPIPRHDTVYWYQQGPGQDPQFLISFYEKMQSDKGSIPDRFSAQQFSDYHSELNMSSLELGDSALYFCASSLPPGQGANYGYTFGSGTRLTVV.

The gene calls are TRBV7-2 and TRBJ2-3; D is perhaps TRBD2 (5 bases). Germline CDR1 SGHTA, CDR2 FQGNSA. The CDR3 runs to 14 residues. The germline V and J ends were trimmed by 6 bases and 4 bases, with 14 bases remaining between them. The chain's CDR3 is CASRPGYVADTQYF. The CDR3 DNA reads as TGTGCCAGCAGGCCGGGATACGTAGCAGATACGCAGTATTTT.

This clonotype was seen at least ten times. The V call is TRBV7-9, the J call TRBJ2-1, with TRBD2 as a possible D gene (6 bases). Trimming took 5 bases from V and 0 from J, leaving 11 bases between them. CDR1 SEHNR and CDR2 FQNEAQ come from the germline V gene (reference sequence). The CDR3 spans 15 residues. The CDR3 protein is CASSPAGSSYNEQFF. The CDR3 nucleotides are TGTGCCAGCAGCCCAGCGGGCAGCTCCTACAATGAGCAGTTCTTC.

This clonotype came up many times. This chain uses TRBV6-5 with TRBJ1-1; no firm D call. Trimming removed 11 bases from V and 8 bases from J, with 15 bases in between. Looked up from germline, CDR1 is MNHEY and CDR2 is SVGAGI. There are 11 residues in the CDR3. CDR3 loop: CASHRTGEAFF. The CDR3 nucleotides read TGTGCCTCTCACAGAACGGGCGAAGCTTTCTTT.

This clonotype was counted many times. The chain uses TRBV10-2 and TRBJ2-7, with D unclear. Trimming shortened V by 3 bases and J by 0 bases, and 9 bases separated the two germline ends. This CDR3 comprises 14 residues. From germline, CDR1 is WSHSY and CDR2 SAAADI. This CDR3 is CASSDTSRSYEQYF. The CDR3 DNA is TGCGCCAGCAGTGACACATCCCGCTCCTACGAGCAGTACTTC.

This clonotype was seen ten or more times. The chain is built from TRBV6-6 and TRBJ2-3; D is unclear. V was pared by 8 bases and J by 6 bases, with 12 bases between. Germline assignment: CDR1 MNHNY and CDR2 SVGAGI (reference sequence). The CDR3 covers 12 residues. The DNA of the CDR3 is TGTGCCAGCTTCGCGTCAAGGGATACGCAGTATTTT. Amino acid sequence: CASFASRDTQYF.

In this sample, this clonotype turned up many times. The chain carries TRBV7-2 and TRBJ1-3, with D unresolved. V dropped 5 bases and J dropped 4 bases, with 15 bases sitting between them. The CDR3 spans 15 residues. Germline V gene sequence: CDR1 SGHTA, CDR2 FQGNSA. Here the CDR3 DNA reads TGTGCCAGCAGCCCTATTTCGGGGAACGGAAACACCATATATTTT. Its translation is CASSPISGNGNTIYF.

The rearrangement links TRBV30 to TRBJ2-1; D call uncertain. The CDR3 loop spans 12 amino acids. CDR1 is GTSNPN, CDR2 SVGIG, per germline (reference sequence). The germline V and J ends were trimmed by 1 base and 6 bases, with 7 bases remaining between them. CDR3 protein: CAWSAVPNEQFF. CDR3 DNA: TGTGCCTGGAGTGCCGTCCCCAATGAGCAGTTCTTC. The full variable domain, in which reference TRBV30 and TRBJ2-1 provide the parts outside the CDR3, is SQTIHQWPATLVQPVGSPLSLECTVEGTSNPNLYWYRQAAGRGLQLLFYSVGIGQISSEVPQNLSASRPQDRQFILSSKKLLLSDSGFYLCAWSAVPNEQFFGPGTRLTVL.

Many counts were recorded for this clonotype. The chain carries TRBV7-9 and TRBJ2-7, with TRBD2 matching over 8 bases. Trimming cost V 6 bases and J 2 bases; bases outside gene matches: 9. This CDR3 has 15 residues. Germline V gives CDR1 SEHNR, CDR2 FQNEAQ (reference sequence). This CDR3 is CASRDGGLAAYEQYF. The CDR3 nucleotides are TGTGCCAGCAGGGACGGAGGACTAGCTGCCTACGAGCAGTACTTC.

This clonotype occurred a few times. The chain uses TRBV7-2 and TRBJ2-3, with 8 bases fitting TRBD2. The length of the CDR3 is 15 residues. Germline V gene lookup returns CDR1 SGHTA and CDR2 FQGNSA. Losses at the gene ends were 9 bases for V and 2 bases for J; bases not matched to a gene: 10. CDR3 in DNA: TGTGCCAGTTTGCCGTCGGGACTAGTCACAGATACGCAGTATTTT. Protein: CASLPSGLVTDTQYF.

This clonotype was observed many times. J is TRBJ1-1 and V is TRBV15; D is possibly TRBD1 (5 bases). The CDR3 has 13 residues. The germline V gene has CDR1 LNHNV and CDR2 YYDKDF (reference sequence). Trimming shortened V by 5 bases and J by 7 bases, and 14 bases separated the two germline ends. CDR3 residues: CATSGNAGLEAFF. The CDR3 DNA is TGTGCCACCAGCGGCAATGCGGGACTTGAAGCTTTCTTT.

Regarding this clonotype: It may be a read error: a sequence one base away is much more abundant. The chain recombines TRBV10-3 with TRBJ2-7; weak D call: TRBD1 (8 bases). Per germline, CDR1 ENHRY and CDR2 SYGVKD. CDR3 length: 14 residues. DNA of the CDR3: TGTGCCACCAGTGACAGGGGAGGGACCTACGAGCAGTACTTC. It yields the protein CATSDRGGTYEQYF.